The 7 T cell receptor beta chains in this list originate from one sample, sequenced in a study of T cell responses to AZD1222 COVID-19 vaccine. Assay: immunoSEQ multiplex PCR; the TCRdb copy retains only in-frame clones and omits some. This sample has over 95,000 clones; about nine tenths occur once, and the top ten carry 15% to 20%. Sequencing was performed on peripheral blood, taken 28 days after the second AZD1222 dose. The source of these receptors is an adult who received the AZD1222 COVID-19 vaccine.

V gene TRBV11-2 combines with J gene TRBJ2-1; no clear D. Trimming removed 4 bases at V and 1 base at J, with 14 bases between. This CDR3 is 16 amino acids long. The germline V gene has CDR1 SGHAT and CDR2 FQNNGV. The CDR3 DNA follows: TGTGCCAGCAGCTCTCGACCCAAAGCTTCCTACAATGAGCAGTTCTTC. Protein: CASSSRPKASYNEQFF.

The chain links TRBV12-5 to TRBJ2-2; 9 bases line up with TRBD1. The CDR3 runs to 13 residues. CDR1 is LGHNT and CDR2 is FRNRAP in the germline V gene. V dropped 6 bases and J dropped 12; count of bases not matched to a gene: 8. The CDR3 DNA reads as TGTGCTAGTGGCCAGGGACAGGGTTATCAGCTGTTTTTT. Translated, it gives CASGQGQGYQLFF.

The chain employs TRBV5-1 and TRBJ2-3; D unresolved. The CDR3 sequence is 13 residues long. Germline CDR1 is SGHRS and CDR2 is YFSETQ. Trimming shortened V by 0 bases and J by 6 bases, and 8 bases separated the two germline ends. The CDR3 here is CASSLAAADTQYF. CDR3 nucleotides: TGCGCCAGCAGCTTGGCGGCGGCGGATACGCAGTATTTT.

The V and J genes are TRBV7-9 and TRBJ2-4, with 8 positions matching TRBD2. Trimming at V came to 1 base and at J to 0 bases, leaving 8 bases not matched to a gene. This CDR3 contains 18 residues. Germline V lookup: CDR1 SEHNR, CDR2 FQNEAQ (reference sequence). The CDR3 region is CASSLVYPGGLAKNIQYF. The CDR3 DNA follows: TGTGCCAGCAGCTTAGTCTATCCGGGGGGGTTAGCCAAAAACATTCAGTACTTC.

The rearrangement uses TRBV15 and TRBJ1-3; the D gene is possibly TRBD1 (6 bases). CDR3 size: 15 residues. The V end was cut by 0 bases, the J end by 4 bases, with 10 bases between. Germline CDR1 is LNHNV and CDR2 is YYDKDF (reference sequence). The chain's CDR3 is CATSRDRGAGNTIYF. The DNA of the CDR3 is TGTGCCACCAGCAGAGACAGGGGTGCAGGAAACACCATATATTTT.

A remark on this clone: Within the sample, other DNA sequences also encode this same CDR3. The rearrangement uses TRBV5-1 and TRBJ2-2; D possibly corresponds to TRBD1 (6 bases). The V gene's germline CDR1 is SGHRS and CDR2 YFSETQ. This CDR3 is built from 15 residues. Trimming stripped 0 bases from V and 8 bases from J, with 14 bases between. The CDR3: CASSLGQGTAGELFF. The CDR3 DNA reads TGCGCCAGCAGCTTGGGCCAGGGGACGGCTGGGGAGCTGTTTTTT.

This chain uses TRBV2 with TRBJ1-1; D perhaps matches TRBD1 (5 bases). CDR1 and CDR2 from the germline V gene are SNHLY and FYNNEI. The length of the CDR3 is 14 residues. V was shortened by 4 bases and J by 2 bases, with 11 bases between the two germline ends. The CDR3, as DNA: TGTGCCAGCAGTGCCTTGGGGGGTAACACTGAAGCTTTCTTT. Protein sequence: CASSALGGNTEAFF.